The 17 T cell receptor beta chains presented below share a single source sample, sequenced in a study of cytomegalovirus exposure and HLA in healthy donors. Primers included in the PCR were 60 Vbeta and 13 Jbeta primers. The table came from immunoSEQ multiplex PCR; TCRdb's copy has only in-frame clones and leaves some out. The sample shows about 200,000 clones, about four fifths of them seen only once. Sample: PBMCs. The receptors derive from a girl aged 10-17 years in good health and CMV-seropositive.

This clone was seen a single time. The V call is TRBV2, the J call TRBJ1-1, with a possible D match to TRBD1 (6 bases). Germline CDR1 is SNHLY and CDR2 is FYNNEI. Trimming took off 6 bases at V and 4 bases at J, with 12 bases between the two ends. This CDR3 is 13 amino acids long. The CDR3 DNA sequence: TGTGCCAGCAGCGTCCAGGGGATCACTGAAGCTTTCTTT. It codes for CASSVQGITEAFF.

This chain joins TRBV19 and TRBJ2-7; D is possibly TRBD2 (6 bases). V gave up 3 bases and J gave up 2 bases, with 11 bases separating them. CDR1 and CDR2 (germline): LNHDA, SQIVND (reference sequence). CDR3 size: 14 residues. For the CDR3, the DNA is TGTGCCAGTAGTATGGGACTCCGAACCTACGAGCAGTACTTC. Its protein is CASSMGLRTYEQYF.

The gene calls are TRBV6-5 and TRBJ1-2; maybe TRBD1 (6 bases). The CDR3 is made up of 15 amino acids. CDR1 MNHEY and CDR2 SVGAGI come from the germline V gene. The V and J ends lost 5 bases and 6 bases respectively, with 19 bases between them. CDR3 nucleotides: TGTGCCAGCAGTAGGGCACCACAGGGATTAGATGGCTACACCTTC. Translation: CASSRAPQGLDGYTF.

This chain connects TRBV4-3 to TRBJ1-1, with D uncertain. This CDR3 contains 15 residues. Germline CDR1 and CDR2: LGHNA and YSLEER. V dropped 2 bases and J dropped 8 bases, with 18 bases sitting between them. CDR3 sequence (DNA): TGCGCCAGCAGCCAACGGGTCCTGGGTCGAGCCGAAGCTTTCTTT. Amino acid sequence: CASSQRVLGRAEAFF.

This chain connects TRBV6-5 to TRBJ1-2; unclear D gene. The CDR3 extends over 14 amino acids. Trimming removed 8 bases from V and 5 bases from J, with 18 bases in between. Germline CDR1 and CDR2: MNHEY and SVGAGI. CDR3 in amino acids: CASRIPGNRYGYTF. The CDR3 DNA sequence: TGTGCCAGCCGTATCCCCGGGAACCGGTATGGCTACACCTTC.

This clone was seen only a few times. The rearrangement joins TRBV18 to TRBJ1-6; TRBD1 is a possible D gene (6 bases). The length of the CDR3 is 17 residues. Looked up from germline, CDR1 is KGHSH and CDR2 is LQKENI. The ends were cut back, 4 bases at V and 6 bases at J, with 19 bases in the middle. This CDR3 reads CASSRLGQSKSNSPLHF. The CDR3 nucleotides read TGTGCCAGCTCACGGCTCGGACAGTCTAAGAGTAATTCACCCCTCCACTTT.

This CDR3 is CASKSSGSSYEQYF. The CDR3 DNA is TGTGCCAGCAAAAGTAGCGGTAGCTCCTACGAGCAGTACTTC. The rearrangement links TRBV11-2 to TRBJ2-5, with a weak D call TRBD2 (6 bases). The J call may be incorrect, as the DNA end agrees better with TRBJ2-7. The CDR3 consists of 14 residues. Germline assignment: CDR1 SGHAT and CDR2 FQNNGV.

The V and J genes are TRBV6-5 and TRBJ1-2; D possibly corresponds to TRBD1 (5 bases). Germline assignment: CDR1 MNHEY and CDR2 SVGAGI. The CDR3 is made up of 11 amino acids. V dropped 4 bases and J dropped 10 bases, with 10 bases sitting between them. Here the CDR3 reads CASSSRGSYTF. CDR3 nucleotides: TGTGCCAGCAGTTCCCGGGGGTCCTACACCTTC.

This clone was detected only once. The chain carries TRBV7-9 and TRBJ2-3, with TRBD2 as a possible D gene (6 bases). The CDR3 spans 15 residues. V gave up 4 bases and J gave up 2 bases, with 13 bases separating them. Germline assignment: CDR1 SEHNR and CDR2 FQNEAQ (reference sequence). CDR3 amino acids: CASSSGRGTTDTQYF. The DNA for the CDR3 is TGTGCCAGCAGCTCGGGTCGGGGGACCACAGATACGCAGTATTTT.

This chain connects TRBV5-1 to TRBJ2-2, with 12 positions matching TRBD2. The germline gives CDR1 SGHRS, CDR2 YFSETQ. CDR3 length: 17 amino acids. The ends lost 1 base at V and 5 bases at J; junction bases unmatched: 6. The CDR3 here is CASSLRLAGGRTGELFF. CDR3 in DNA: TGCGCCAGCAGCTTGAGGCTAGCGGGGGGGCGAACCGGGGAGCTGTTTTTT. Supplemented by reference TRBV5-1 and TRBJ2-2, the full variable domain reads KAGVTQTPRYLIKTRGQQVTLSCSPISGHRSVSWYQQTPGQGLQFLFEYFSETQRNKGNFPGRFSGRQFSNSRSEMNVSTLELGDSALYLCASSLRLAGGRTGELFFGEGSRLTVL.

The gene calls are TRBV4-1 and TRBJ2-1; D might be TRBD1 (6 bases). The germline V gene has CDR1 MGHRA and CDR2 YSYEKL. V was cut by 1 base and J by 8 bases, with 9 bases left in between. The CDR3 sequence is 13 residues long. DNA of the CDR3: TGCGCCAGCAGCCAAGTACAGGGCGATGAGCAGTTCTTC. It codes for CASSQVQGDEQFF.

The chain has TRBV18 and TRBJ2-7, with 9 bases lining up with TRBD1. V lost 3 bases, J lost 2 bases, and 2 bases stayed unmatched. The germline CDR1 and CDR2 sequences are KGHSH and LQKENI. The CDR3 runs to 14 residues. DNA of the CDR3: TGTGCCAGCTCACCGGGACAGGGCCCCTACGAGCAGTACTTC. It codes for CASSPGQGPYEQYF.

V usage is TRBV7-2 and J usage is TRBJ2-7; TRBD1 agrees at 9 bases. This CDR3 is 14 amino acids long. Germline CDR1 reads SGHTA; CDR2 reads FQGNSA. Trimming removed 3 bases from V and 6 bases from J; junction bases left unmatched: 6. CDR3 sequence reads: CASSFPGTGSEQYF. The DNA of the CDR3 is TGTGCCAGCAGCTTTCCCGGGACAGGGAGCGAGCAGTACTTC. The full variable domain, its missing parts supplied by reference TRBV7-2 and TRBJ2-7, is GAGVSQSPSNKVTEKGKDVELRCDPISGHTALYWYRQSLGQGLEFLIYFQGNSAPDKSGLPSDRFSAERTGGSVSTLTIQRTQQEDSAVYLCASSFPGTGSEQYFGPGTRLTVT.

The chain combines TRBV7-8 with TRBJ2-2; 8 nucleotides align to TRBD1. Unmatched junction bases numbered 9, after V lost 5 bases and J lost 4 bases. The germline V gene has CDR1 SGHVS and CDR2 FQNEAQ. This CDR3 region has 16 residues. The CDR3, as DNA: TGTGCCAGCAGCCACCCAGGGGGCGTTGTCACCGGGGAGCTGTTTTTT. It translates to CASSHPGGVVTGELFF.

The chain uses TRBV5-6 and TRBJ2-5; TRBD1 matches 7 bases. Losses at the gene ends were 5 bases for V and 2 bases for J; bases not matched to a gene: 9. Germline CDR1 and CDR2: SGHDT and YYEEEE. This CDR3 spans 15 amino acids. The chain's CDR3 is CASRQRTGPQETQYF. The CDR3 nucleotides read TGTGCCAGCAGGCAGCGGACAGGCCCACAAGAGACCCAGTACTTC.

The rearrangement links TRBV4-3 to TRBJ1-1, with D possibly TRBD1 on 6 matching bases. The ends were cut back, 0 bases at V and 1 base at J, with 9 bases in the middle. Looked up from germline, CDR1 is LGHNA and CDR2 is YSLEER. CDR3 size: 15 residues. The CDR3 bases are TGCGCCAGCAGCCAAGATCAGGGGAAGAACACTGAAGCTTTCTTT. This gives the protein CASSQDQGKNTEAFF.

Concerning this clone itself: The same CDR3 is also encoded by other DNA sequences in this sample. In nucleotides, the CDR3 is TGCGCCAGCAGCTTGGATAGCTCCTACAATGAGCAGTTCTTC. This translates into CASSLDSSYNEQFF. The chain has TRBV5-1 and TRBJ2-1; no reliable D call. This CDR3 region has 14 residues. Trimming cost V 0 bases and J 0 bases, with 4 bases left between them. Germline values: CDR1 SGHRS, CDR2 YFSETQ.